The clone carrying this TCR beta chain has at least ten counts. Time point given: longitudinal time-point 3. Individuals who volunteered at a blood bank located in Maryland, USA, made up the group of healthy controls. The unsorted libraries were prepared from 2 million PBMCs (stored at -80 C). The source of the sample is a study of neurological immune-mediated disorders. The cDNA came from 5'RACE, which used 10-nucleotide random UMIs. Sequencing of 15-18 subjects in each run yielded over 190 million TCR-beta sequences. One entry per CDR3 protein, called by TCRdb with MiXCR from the 5' RACE reads. The sample lists 40,000 or so distinct CDR3 sequences, approximately 12% seen once, with approximately 10% in the top ten. The receptor comes from a man aged 25-45 years in good health. The sequencing input was PBMCs.

The CDR3 sequence: CATSRAGWSDEQYF. CDR3 in DNA: TGTGCCACCAGCAGAGCGGGCTGGAGCGACGAGCAGTACTTC. This chain joins TRBV15 and TRBJ2-7; D is ambiguous. This CDR3 is built from 14 residues. The germline V gene encodes CDR1 LNHNV and CDR2 YYDKDF (reference sequence). Trimming shortened V by 1 base and J by 5 bases, and 12 bases separated the two germline ends.